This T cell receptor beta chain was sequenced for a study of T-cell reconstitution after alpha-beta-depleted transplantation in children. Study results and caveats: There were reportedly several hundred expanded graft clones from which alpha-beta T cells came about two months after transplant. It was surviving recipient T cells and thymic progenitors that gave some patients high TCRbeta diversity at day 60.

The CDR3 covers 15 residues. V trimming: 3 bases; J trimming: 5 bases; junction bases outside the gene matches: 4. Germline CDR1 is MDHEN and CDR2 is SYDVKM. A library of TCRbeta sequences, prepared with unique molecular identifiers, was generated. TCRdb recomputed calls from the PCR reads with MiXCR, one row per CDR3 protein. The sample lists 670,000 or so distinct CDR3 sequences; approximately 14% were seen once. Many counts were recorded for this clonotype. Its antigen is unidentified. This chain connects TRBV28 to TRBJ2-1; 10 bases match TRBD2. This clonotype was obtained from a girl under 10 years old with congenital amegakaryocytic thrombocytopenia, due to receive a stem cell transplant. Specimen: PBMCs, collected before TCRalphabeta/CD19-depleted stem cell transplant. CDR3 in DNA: TGTGCCAGCAGTTTGTGGACTAGCGGCCACAATGAGCAGTTCTTC. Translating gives CASSLWTSGHNEQFF.